This entry features one TCR beta chain sequence. Its antigen is not identified. The CDR3 sequence is 12 residues long. V was cut by 2 bases and J by 15 bases, with 14 bases left in between. Looked up from germline, CDR1 is SNHLY and CDR2 is FYNNEI. This sample is drawn from a study of T cell repertoires in cytomegalovirus infection. TCRdb passed the reads through MiXCR, listing each CDR3 protein once. The data show approximately 300,000 distinct CDR3 sequences, 25% seen once. The chain links TRBV2 to TRBJ2-1, with a tentative D call TRBD2 (6 bases). The sequence derives from a human donor in good health (CMV status not recorded). Some clones in this sample may be carry-over from other donors' samples. Material: cultured PBMCs, obtained from culture after CMV antigen stimulation. The CDR3 DNA reads as TGTGCCAGCAGTGAAAACGGGAGTGGTCGGTTCTTC. It specifies CASSENGSGRFF.